This passage covers 26 T cell receptor beta chains from one sample sequenced in a study of cytomegalovirus exposure and HLA in healthy donors. In the PCR, 60 Vbeta and 13 Jbeta primers were used. Generated by immunoSEQ multiplex PCR, the TCRdb table keeps only in-frame clones and is missing some. The table records about 110,000 clones, roughly 70% of them present only once. Material: PBMCs. The source is a woman aged 40 to 49 in good health and CMV-seropositive.

The V and J genes are TRBV5-4 and TRBJ1-4; 8 bases map to TRBD1. The CDR3 extends over 16 amino acids. Trimming removed 4 bases from V and 1 base from J; junction bases left unmatched: 6. Germline-derived CDR1 and CDR2 are SGHNT and YYREEE (reference sequence). The CDR3 region is CASSGGTGGTNEKLFF. CDR3 nucleotides: TGTGCCAGCAGCGGAGGGACAGGAGGAACTAATGAAAAACTGTTTTTT. Together with reference TRBV5-4 and TRBJ1-4, the CDR3 gives the full variable domain: ETGVTQSPTHLIKTRGQQVTLRCSSQSGHNTVSWYQQALGQGPQFIFQYYREEENGRGNFPPRFSGLQFPNYSSELNVNALELDDSALYLCASSGGTGGTNEKLFFGSGTQLSVL.

The genes are TRBV19 and TRBJ2-5, with D possibly matching TRBD1 (6 bases). In germline, CDR1 is LNHDA, CDR2 SQIVND (reference sequence). The CDR3 has 15 amino acids. V was trimmed by 2 bases and J by 3 bases, leaving 13 bases between them. The CDR3 loop reads CASSISVQGKETQYF. The CDR3 DNA is TGTGCCAGTAGTATAAGCGTTCAGGGGAAAGAGACCCAGTACTTC. The whole variable domain, remainder taken from reference TRBV19 and TRBJ2-5, is DGGITQSPKYLFRKEGQNVTLSCEQNLNHDAMYWYRQDPGQGLRLIYYSQIVNDFQKGDIAEGYSVSREKKESFPLTVTSAQKNPTAFYLCASSISVQGKETQYFGPGTRLLVL.

This clone was detected a few times. V is TRBV5-1 and J is TRBJ2-7, with TRBD1 matching 11 bases. Germline CDR1 SGHRS, CDR2 YFSETQ. The CDR3 sequence is 15 residues long. The junction had 2 bases not matched to a gene; V was cut back by 0 bases and J by 3 bases. In nucleotides, the CDR3 is TGCGCCAGCAGCTTGGGGACAGGGGGCTTCTACGAGCAGTACTTC. Protein sequence: CASSLGTGGFYEQYF.

The CDR3 loop is CASSAGQTYEQYF. CDR3 DNA sequence: TGTGCCAGCAGCGCCGGACAGACCTACGAGCAGTACTTC. This chain joins TRBV5-6 and TRBJ2-7; tentatively, D is TRBD1 (6 bases). The V gene lost 4 bases and the J gene lost 2 bases, with 10 bases spanning the gap. Germline CDR1 reads SGHDT; CDR2 reads YYEEEE. The CDR3 spans 13 residues.

J is TRBJ1-1 and V is TRBV6-6; 10 nucleotides line up with TRBD1. The CDR3 has 15 amino acids. V trimming: 0 bases; J trimming: 8 bases; junction bases outside the gene matches: 6. Germline V gene data show CDR1 as MNHNY and CDR2 as SVGAGI (reference sequence). The CDR3 loop reads CASSYSPATGGEAFF. The DNA for the CDR3 is TGTGCCAGCAGTTACTCTCCCGCGACAGGGGGCGAAGCTTTCTTT.

This chain joins TRBV6-5 and TRBJ2-7; 7 nucleotides agree with TRBD2. V was pared by 4 bases and J by 3 bases, with 6 bases of the junction left unmatched. CDR1 is MNHEY and CDR2 is SVGAGI in the germline V gene. This CDR3 has 14 amino acids. CDR3 protein: CASSSLGGFYEQYF. The DNA of the CDR3 is TGTGCCAGCAGTTCCCTGGGGGGGTTCTACGAGCAGTACTTC.

This clone was seen a single time. V is TRBV7-2 and J is TRBJ1-2; 7 bases match TRBD1. J was trimmed by 3 bases and V by 5 bases; bases with no gene match: 9. Germline CDR1 and CDR2: SGHTA and FQGNSA. CDR3 size: 15 residues. CDR3 DNA sequence: TGTGCCAGCAGCACGCGGACAGGCGATTACTATGGCTACACCTTC. Its translation is CASSTRTGDYYGYTF. The variable domain in full, with the rest retrieved from reference TRBV7-2 and TRBJ1-2, is GAGVSQSPSNKVTEKGKDVELRCDPISGHTALYWYRQSLGQGLEFLIYFQGNSAPDKSGLPSDRFSAERTGGSVSTLTIQRTQQEDSAVYLCASSTRTGDYYGYTFGSGTRLTVV.

The chain carries TRBV5-3 and TRBJ1-4; 7 nucleotides line up with TRBD1. TRBV5-3 is marked as an open reading frame, function uncertain. V lost 1 base to trimming and J lost 10 bases; unmatched junction nucleotides: 4. The CDR3 totals 13 residues. The CDR3: CARSLQGERKLFF. The CDR3 DNA follows: TGTGCCAGAAGCTTGCAGGGGGAGAGAAAACTGTTTTTT.

The V gene is TRBV11-2, the J gene TRBJ2-5, with D uncertain. The CDR3 has 15 residues. V was trimmed by 6 bases and J by 5 bases, leaving 19 bases between them. Germline V CDR1 and CDR2: SGHAT, FQNNGV. The DNA of the CDR3 is TGTGCCAGCAGTGCCACTAATGGCCGTTGGGAGACCCAGTACTTC. It specifies CASSATNGRWETQYF.

V usage is TRBV5-1 and J usage is TRBJ1-3; unclear D gene. This CDR3 has 14 amino acids. Trimming pared 4 bases from V and 5 bases from J, leaving 13 bases between. The germline V gene encodes CDR1 SGHRS and CDR2 YFSETQ. The CDR3 DNA is TGCGCCAGCAGCCCAGGTTTCCTCCGAAACACCATATATTTT. Protein sequence: CASSPGFLRNTIYF.

The chain has TRBV5-1 and TRBJ2-3, with TRBD1 identical over 9 bases. J lost 3 bases, V lost 0 bases, and 8 bases had no gene match. The CDR3 covers 17 residues. Germline CDR1 is SGHRS and CDR2 is YFSETQ. CDR3: CASSLAPLGQGTDTQYF. The CDR3, as DNA: TGCGCCAGCAGCTTGGCCCCATTGGGACAGGGAACAGATACGCAGTATTTT.

This clone turned up a few times. This sequence joins TRBV29-1 and TRBJ2-4; no clear D. The germline gives CDR1 SQVTM, CDR2 ANQGSEA. CDR3 length equals 13 residues. The V and J ends lost 7 bases and 5 bases respectively, with 15 bases between them. This CDR3 reads CSASINVENIQYF. DNA for the CDR3: TGCAGCGCCTCAATAAATGTAGAAAACATTCAGTACTTC.

This clone came up a few times. This rearrangement joins TRBV19 to TRBJ1-1, with 10 bases matching TRBD1. The CDR3 totals 14 residues. CDR1 is LNHDA and CDR2 is SQIVND in the germline V gene (reference sequence). V lost 6 bases to trimming and J lost 2 bases; unmatched junction nucleotides: 3. The CDR3 DNA is TGTGCCAGTAGCAGGGACAGGGGAAACACTGAAGCTTTCTTT. This codes for CASSRDRGNTEAFF.

The chain uses TRBV5-1 and TRBJ1-4; the D gene is possibly TRBD1 (5 bases). The ends were cut back, 0 bases at V and 8 bases at J, with 14 bases in the middle. CDR3 length equals 15 residues. Germline lookup yields CDR1 SGHRS and CDR2 YFSETQ. Written as DNA, the CDR3 is TGCGCCAGCAGCTTGGGGGGCAGGGTCGAGGAAAAACTGTTTTTT. As protein: CASSLGGRVEEKLFF.

V is TRBV5-1 and J is TRBJ2-2; TRBD1 is a possible D gene (6 bases). Trimming cost V 5 bases and J 5 bases, with 13 bases left between them. The CDR3 spans 14 residues. Germline V gene sequence: CDR1 SGHRS, CDR2 YFSETQ. CDR3 amino acids: CASRHAQGTGELFF. The CDR3 DNA is TGCGCCAGCAGACACGCACAGGGAACCGGGGAGCTGTTTTTT.

This clone was detected once. The chain links TRBV19 to TRBJ2-5, with 9 nucleotides matching TRBD1. The germline CDR1 and CDR2 sequences are LNHDA and SQIVND (reference sequence). This CDR3 has 14 amino acids. Trimming at V came to 6 bases and at J to 5 bases, leaving 7 bases not matched to a gene. The CDR3 here is CASRPGTGRETQYF. The CDR3, as DNA: TGTGCCAGTAGGCCCGGGACAGGGAGGGAGACCCAGTACTTC.

This clone has more than one count but fewer than ten. The chain employs TRBV19 and TRBJ1-2; D ambiguous. The CDR3 length is 14 residues. V lost 3 bases and J lost 4, with 12 bases in between. Per the germline V gene, CDR1 is LNHDA and CDR2 is SQIVND (reference sequence). The CDR3 loop reads CASSIGMLTYGYTF. The CDR3 nucleotides are TGTGCCAGTAGTATCGGGATGTTGACCTATGGCTACACCTTC. The whole variable domain, filled in from reference TRBV19 and TRBJ1-2, reads DGGITQSPKYLFRKEGQNVTLSCEQNLNHDAMYWYRQDPGQGLRLIYYSQIVNDFQKGDIAEGYSVSREKKESFPLTVTSAQKNPTAFYLCASSIGMLTYGYTFGSGTRLTVV.

The chain combines TRBV27 with TRBJ2-7; the match to TRBD1 covers 7 bases. In germline, CDR1 is MNHEY, CDR2 SMNVEV (reference sequence). The V gene end was trimmed by 5 bases and the J gene end by 4 bases; junction bases not matched to a gene: 5. The CDR3 length is 13 residues. This CDR3 is CASSATGRYEQYF. The CDR3 DNA is TGTGCCAGCAGTGCGACAGGGAGATACGAGCAGTACTTC.

The chain is built from TRBV25-1 and TRBJ2-7; TRBD2 matches 7 bases. Trimming cost V 5 bases and J 5 bases; bases outside gene matches: 3. The CDR3 totals 12 residues. Germline V CDR1 and CDR2: MGHDK, SYGVNS. CDR3: CASSLTSDEQYF. CDR3 DNA sequence: TGTGCCAGCAGTCTTACTAGCGACGAGCAGTACTTC.

The rearrangement uses TRBV10-3 and TRBJ1-4, with 7 bases aligning to TRBD1. Germline loops: CDR1 ENHRY, CDR2 SYGVKD. This CDR3 region has 12 residues. The V and J ends lost 10 bases and 5 bases, in that order; junction bases with no gene match: 4. The CDR3 DNA is TGTGCCACGCGACAGGGAAATGAAAAACTGTTTTTT. Its protein is CATRQGNEKLFF.

This chain links TRBV13 with TRBJ2-7; TRBD1 might be the D (6 bases). The CDR3 totals 13 residues. The V end lost 1 base, the J end lost 4 bases, and 8 bases lay between the germline ends. Germline V gene lookup returns CDR1 PRHDT and CDR2 FYEKMQ (reference sequence). CDR3 protein: CASSLVGAYEQYF. CDR3 nucleotide sequence: TGTGCCAGCAGCTTAGTGGGGGCTTACGAGCAGTACTTC.

The table lists this clone with a few counts. The chain uses TRBV6-5 and TRBJ1-1; TRBD1 matches at 10 bases. There are 13 residues in the CDR3. V gave up 6 bases and J gave up 4 bases; unmatched junction bases: 2. Germline V gene data show CDR1 as MNHEY and CDR2 as SVGAGI. The CDR3 nucleotides read TGTGCCAGCAGCCGGACAGGGGGCACTGAAGCTTTCTTT. Translated, it gives CASSRTGGTEAFF.

A single count supports this clone. The chain links TRBV18 to TRBJ2-5; no clear D gene. The CDR3 length is 14 residues. The V gene's germline CDR1 is KGHSH and CDR2 LQKENI. The V end lost 0 bases, the J end lost 0 bases, and 5 bases lay between the germline ends. The CDR3 DNA sequence: TGTGCCAGCTCACCACCGTTAAACCAAGAGACCCAGTACTTC. This encodes CASSPPLNQETQYF.

The V call is TRBV30, the J call TRBJ1-1, with D possibly TRBD1 on 5 matching bases. The germline gives CDR1 GTSNPN, CDR2 SVGIG (reference sequence). This CDR3 comprises 14 residues. V was cut by 4 bases and J by 5 bases, with 17 bases left in between. The CDR3: CAWKGVGDGTEAFF. For the CDR3, the DNA is TGTGCCTGGAAAGGGGTAGGGGATGGGACTGAAGCTTTCTTT.

This clone came up a few times. V gene TRBV7-2 combines with J gene TRBJ1-3; 7 bases are shared with TRBD1. Germline-derived CDR1 and CDR2 are SGHTA and FQGNSA. This CDR3 is 14 amino acids long. J was trimmed by 7 bases and V by 4 bases; bases with no gene match: 7. CDR3 in DNA: TGTGCCAGCAGCTCGCAGGGGGTGGGGAACACCATATATTTT. This gives the protein CASSSQGVGNTIYF.

The chain uses TRBV6-5 and TRBJ1-1; D not resolved. CDR3 length: 15 amino acids. V lost 0 bases to trimming and J lost 0 bases, with 8 bases between them. CDR1 is MNHEY, CDR2 SVGAGI, per germline. This chain's CDR3 is CASSYSRLMNTEAFF. CDR3 bases: TGTGCCAGCAGTTACTCGCGGTTAATGAACACTGAAGCTTTCTTT.